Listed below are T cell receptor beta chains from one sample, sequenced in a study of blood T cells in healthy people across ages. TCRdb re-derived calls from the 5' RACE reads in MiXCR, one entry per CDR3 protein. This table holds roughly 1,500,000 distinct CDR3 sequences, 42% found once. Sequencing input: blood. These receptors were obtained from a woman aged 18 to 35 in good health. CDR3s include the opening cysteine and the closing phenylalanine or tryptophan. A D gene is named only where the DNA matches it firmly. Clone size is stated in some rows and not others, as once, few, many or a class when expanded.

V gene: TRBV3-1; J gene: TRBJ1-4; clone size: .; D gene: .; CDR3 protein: CASSQTFLGSVRNEKLFF; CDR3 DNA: TGTGCCAGCAGCCAAACCTTTCTCGGGAGCGTACGGAATGAAAAACTGTTTTTT
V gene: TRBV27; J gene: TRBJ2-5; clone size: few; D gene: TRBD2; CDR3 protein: CASSPGLSSGSEGETQYF; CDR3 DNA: TGTGCCAGCAGCCCCGGGCTATCTAGCGGCTCCGAAGGGGAGACCCAGTACTTC
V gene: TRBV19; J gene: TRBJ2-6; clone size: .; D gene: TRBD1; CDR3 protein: CASSEDRAPGANVLTF; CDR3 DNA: TGTGCCAGTAGTGAGGACAGGGCACCTGGGGCCAACGTCCTGACTTTC
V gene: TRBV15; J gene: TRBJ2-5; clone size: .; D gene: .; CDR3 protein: CATSRGRDQETQYF; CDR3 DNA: TGTGCCACCAGCAGAGGCCGGGACCAAGAGACCCAGTACTTC
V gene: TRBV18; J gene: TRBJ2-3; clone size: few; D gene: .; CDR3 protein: CASAPNTDTQYF; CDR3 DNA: TGTGCCAGCGCACCGAACACAGATACGCAGTATTTT
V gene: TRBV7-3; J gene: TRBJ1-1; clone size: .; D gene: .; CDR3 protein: CASSSDSYTEAFF; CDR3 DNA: TGTGCCAGCAGCTCCGACAGCTACACTGAAGCTTTCTTT
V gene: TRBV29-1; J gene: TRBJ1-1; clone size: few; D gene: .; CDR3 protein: CSVEEVYTEAFF; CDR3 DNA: TGCAGCGTTGAAGAGGTCTACACTGAAGCTTTCTTT
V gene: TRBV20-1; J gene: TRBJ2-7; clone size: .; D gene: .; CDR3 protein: CSARDIRSSYEQYF; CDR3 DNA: TGCAGTGCTAGAGATATCCGAAGCTCCTACGAGCAGTACTTC
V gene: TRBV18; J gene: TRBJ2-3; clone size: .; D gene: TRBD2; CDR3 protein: CASSSASGGAADTQYF; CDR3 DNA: TGTGCCAGCTCATCGGCTAGCGGGGGGGCCGCAGATACGCAGTATTTT
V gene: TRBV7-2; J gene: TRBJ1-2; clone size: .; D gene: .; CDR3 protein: CASSLWESNYGYTF; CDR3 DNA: TGTGCCAGCAGCTTATGGGAGTCTAACTATGGCTACACCTTC
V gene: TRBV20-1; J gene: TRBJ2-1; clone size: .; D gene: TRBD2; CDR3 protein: CSAPKPSGSEGNEQFF; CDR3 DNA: TGCAGTGCTCCTAAGCCTAGCGGGAGTGAAGGGAATGAGCAGTTCTTC
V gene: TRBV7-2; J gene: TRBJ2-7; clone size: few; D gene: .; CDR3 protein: CASSTVRSSYEQYF; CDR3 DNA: TGTGCCAGCAGCACCGTGAGAAGCTCCTACGAGCAGTACTTC
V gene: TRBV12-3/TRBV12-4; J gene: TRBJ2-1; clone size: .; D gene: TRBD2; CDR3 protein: CASRLLAGGPGNEQFF; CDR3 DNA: TGTGCCAGCAGACTTCTAGCGGGAGGGCCTGGGAATGAGCAGTTCTTC
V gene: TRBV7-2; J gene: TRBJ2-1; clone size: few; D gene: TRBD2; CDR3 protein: CASSSRGGRLAGHNEQFF; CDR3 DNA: TGTGCCAGCAGCTCCCGGGGCGGGCGACTAGCGGGTCACAATGAGCAGTTCTTC
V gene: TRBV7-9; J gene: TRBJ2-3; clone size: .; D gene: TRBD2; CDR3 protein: CASSPQRERLDTQYF; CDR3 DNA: TGTGCCAGCAGCCCGCAGCGGGAGAGATTAGATACGCAGTATTTT
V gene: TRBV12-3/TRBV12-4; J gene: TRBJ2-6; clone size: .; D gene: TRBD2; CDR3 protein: CASSRTSGLSGANVLTF; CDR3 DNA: TGTGCCAGCAGCAGGACTAGCGGGCTCTCTGGGGCCAACGTCCTGACTTTC
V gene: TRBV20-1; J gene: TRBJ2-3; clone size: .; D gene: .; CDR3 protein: CSARVPGFNPAPADAQYF; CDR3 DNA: TGCAGTGCTAGAGTTCCGGGATTTAACCCGGCCCCAGCAGATGCGCAGTATTTT
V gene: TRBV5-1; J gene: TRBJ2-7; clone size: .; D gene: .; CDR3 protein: CASSPREGQGGYEQYF; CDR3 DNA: TGCGCCAGCAGCCCAAGGGAAGGACAGGGAGGGTACGAGCAGTACTTC
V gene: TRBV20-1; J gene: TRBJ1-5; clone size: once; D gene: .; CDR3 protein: CSARGQRTVLDQPQHF; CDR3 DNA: TGCAGTGCTAGAGGACAGCGCACCGTTTTGGATCAGCCCCAGCATTTT
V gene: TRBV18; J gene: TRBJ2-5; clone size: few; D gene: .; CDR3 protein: CASSPSTKETQYF; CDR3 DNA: TGTGCCAGCTCACCAAGCACGAAAGAGACCCAGTACTTC
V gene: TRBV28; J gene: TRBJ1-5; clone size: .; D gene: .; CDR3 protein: CASSPRGRGSNQPQHF; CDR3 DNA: TGTGCCAGCAGTCCTCGAGGGAGGGGCTCCAATCAGCCCCAGCATTTT
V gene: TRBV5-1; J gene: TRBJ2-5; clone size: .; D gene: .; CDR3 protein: CASSLPLGGQETQYF; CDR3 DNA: TGCGCCAGCAGCTTGCCCCTGGGAGGCCAAGAGACCCAGTACTTC
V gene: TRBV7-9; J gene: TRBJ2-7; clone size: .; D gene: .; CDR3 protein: CASSPLGLSDEQYF; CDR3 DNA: TGTGCCAGCAGCCCGTTAGGGTTGAGCGACGAGCAGTACTTC
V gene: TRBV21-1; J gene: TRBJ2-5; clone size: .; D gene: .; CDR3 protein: CASSKLASSLRETQYF; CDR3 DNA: TGTGCCAGCAGCAAACTGGCTAGCTCCCTGAGAGAGACCCAGTACTTC
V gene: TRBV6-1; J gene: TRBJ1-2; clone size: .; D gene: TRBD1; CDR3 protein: CASSPSGKTGGDGYTF; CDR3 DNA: TGTGCCAGCAGCCCGTCCGGCAAAACAGGGGGCGATGGCTACACCTTC
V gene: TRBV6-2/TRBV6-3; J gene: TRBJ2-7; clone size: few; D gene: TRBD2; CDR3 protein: CASSYVGLAGVEQYF; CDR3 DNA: TGTGCCAGCAGTTACGTCGGACTAGCGGGAGTCGAGCAGTACTTC
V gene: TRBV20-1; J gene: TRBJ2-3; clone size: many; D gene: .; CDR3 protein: CSAPRGSTDTQYF; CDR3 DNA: TGCAGTGCCCCACGGGGGAGCACAGATACGCAGTATTTT
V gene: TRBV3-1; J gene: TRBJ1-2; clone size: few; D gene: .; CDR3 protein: CASSQAPGEINGYTF; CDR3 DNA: TGTGCCAGCAGCCAGGCCCCCGGCGAGATCAATGGCTACACCTTC
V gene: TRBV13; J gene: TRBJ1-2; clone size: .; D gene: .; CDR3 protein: CASSLGSPVGKGYTF; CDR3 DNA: TGTGCCAGCAGCTTAGGATCGCCGGTCGGGAAGGGCTACACCTTC
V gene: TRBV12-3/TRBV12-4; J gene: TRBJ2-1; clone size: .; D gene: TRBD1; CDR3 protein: CASSTGQGWDEQFF; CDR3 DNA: TGTGCCAGCAGTACCGGACAGGGGTGGGATGAGCAGTTCTTC
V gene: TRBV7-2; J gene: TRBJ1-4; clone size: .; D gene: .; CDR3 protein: CASSLMGGEKLFF; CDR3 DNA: TGTGCCAGCAGCCTAATGGGGGGGGAAAAACTGTTTTTT
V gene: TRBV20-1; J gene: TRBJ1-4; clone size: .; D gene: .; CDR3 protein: CSARVAVAALNEKLFF; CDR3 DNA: TGCAGTGCTAGAGTCGCGGTGGCAGCCCTTAATGAAAAACTGTTTTTT
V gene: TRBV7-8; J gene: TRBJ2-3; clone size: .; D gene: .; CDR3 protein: CASSQSGIDTQYF; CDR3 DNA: TGTGCCAGCAGCCAGTCTGGGATAGATACGCAGTATTTT
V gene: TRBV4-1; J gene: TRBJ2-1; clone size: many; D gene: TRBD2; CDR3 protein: CASSAPGLAVNEQFF; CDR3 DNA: TGCGCCAGCAGCGCCCCGGGACTAGCGGTCAATGAGCAGTTCTTC
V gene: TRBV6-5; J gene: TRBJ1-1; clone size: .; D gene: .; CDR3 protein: CASSYFRAGVVSTEAFF; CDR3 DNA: TGTGCCAGCAGTTACTTTAGGGCAGGGGTAGTGAGCACTGAAGCTTTCTTT
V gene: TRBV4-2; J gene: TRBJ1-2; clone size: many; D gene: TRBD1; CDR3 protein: CASSPEGTGNYGYTF; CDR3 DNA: TGTGCCAGCAGCCCTGAAGGGACAGGGAACTATGGCTACACCTTC
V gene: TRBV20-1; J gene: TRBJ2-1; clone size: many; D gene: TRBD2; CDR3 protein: CSARGLSYNEQFF; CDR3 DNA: TGCAGTGCTAGGGGACTATCCTACAATGAGCAGTTCTTC
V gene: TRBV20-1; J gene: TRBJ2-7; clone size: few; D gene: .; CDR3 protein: CSASELAETYEQYF; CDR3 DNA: TGCAGTGCTAGTGAGTTAGCGGAGACCTACGAGCAGTACTTC
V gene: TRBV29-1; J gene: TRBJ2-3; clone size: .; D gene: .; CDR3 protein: CSVAGLGGRGDTQYF; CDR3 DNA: TGCAGCGTGGCTGGGCTTGGGGGGCGCGGAGATACGCAGTATTTT
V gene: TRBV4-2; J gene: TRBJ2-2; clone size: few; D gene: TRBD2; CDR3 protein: CASSQVLAGGGGELFF; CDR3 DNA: TGTGCCAGCAGCCAAGTTCTAGCGGGAGGTGGCGGGGAGCTGTTTTTT
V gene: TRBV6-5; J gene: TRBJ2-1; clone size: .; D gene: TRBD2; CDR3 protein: CASRRGTSGNNEQFF; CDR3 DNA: TGTGCCAGCAGGCGGGGGACTAGCGGTAACAATGAGCAGTTCTTC
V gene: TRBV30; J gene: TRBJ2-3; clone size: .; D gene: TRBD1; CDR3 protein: CAWTQGADTQYF; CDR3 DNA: TGTGCCTGGACCCAGGGGGCAGATACGCAGTATTTT
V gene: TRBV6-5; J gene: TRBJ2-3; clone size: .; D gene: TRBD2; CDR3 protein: CASSHSLAESTDTQYF; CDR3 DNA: TGTGCCAGCAGCCACTCGCTAGCGGAGAGCACAGATACGCAGTATTTT
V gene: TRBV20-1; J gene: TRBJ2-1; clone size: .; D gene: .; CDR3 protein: CSATGTAEQFF; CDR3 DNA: TGCAGTGCTACTGGGACTGCCGAGCAGTTCTTC
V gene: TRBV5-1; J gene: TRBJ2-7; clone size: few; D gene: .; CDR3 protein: CASSLLGAAPYEQYF; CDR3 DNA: TGCGCCAGCAGCCTCTTAGGGGCGGCCCCCTACGAGCAGTACTTC
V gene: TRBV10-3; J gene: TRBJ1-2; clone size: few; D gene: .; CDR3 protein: CAISPGEGNYGYTF; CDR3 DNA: TGTGCCATCAGCCCAGGGGAGGGGAACTATGGCTACACCTTC
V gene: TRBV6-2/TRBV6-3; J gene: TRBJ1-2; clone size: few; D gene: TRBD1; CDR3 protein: CASNRDSYYGYTF; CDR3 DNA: TGTGCCAGCAACCGGGACAGCTACTATGGCTACACCTTC
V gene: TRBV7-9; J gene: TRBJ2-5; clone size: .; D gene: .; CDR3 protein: CASSPEAGQETQYF; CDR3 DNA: TGTGCCAGCAGCCCGGAGGCAGGACAAGAGACCCAGTACTTC